This T cell receptor beta chain appears in the sequencing data of a study of identical twins. This clonotype was counted ten times or more. As yet, its antigen is unknown. TCRdb independently ran MiXCR on the 5' RACE reads; one entry per CDR3 protein. The profile shows about 150,000 distinct CDR3 sequences, under 4.5% of them singletons. Germline CDR1 is MRHNA and CDR2 is SNTAGT. This CDR3 is built from 15 residues. Trimming removed 4 bases from V and 8 bases from J; junction bases left unmatched: 5. The study, taken as a whole, reports: The study based its conclusions on cross-sectional statistical analysis and did not follow the same donors.

This rearrangement joins TRBV6-4 to TRBJ2-1; 13 bases are a match to TRBD2. This clonotype was sampled from a man aged 18 to 29 in good health. The sample consisted of memory T cells sorted from blood. The CDR3 spells CASSGTSGSGDEQFF. Here the CDR3 DNA reads TGTGCCAGCAGTGGGACTAGCGGGAGTGGGGATGAGCAGTTCTTC.